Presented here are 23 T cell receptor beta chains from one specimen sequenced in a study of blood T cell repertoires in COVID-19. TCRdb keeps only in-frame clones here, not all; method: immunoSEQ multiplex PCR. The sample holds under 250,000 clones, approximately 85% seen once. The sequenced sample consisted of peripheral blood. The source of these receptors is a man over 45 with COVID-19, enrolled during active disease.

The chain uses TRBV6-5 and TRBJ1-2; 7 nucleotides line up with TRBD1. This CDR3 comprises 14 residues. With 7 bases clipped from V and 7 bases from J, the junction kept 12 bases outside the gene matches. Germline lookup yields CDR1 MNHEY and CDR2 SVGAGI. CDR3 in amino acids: CASTQLLTGRGYTF. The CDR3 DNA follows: TGTGCCAGCACCCAGCTCCTGACAGGGCGTGGCTACACCTTC.

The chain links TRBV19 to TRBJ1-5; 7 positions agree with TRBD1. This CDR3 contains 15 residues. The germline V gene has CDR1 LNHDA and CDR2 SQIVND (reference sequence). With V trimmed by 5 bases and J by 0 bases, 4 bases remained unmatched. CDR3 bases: TGTGCCAGTAGTGAGGACAGGAGTAGCAATCAGCCCCAGCATTTT. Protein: CASSEDRSSNQPQHF.

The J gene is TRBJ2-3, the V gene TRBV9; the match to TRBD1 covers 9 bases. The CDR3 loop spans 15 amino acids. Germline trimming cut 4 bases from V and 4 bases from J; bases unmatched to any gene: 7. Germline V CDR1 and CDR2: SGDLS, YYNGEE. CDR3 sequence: CASSTQGALPDTQYF. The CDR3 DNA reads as TGTGCCAGCAGCACACAGGGGGCGCTCCCAGATACGCAGTATTTT.

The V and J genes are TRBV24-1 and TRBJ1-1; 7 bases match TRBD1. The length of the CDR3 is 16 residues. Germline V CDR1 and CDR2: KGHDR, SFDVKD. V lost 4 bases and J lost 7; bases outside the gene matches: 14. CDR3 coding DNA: TGTGCCACCAGTGACCCAGGGGGAACCCCTCCAAATGAAGCTTTCTTT. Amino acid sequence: CATSDPGGTPPNEAFF.

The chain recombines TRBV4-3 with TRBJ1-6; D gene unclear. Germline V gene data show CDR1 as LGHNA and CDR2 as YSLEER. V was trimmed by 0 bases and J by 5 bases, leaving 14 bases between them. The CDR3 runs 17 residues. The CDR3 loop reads CASSQDPYPPDNSPLHF. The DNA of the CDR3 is TGCGCCAGCAGCCAAGATCCCTATCCCCCTGATAATTCACCCCTCCACTTT.

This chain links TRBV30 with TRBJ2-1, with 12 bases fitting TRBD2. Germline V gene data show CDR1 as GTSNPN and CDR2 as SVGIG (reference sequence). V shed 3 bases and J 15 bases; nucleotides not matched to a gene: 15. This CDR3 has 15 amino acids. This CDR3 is CAWRVGASGGALSFF. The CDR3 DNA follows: TGTGCCTGGAGAGTTGGGGCTAGCGGGGGGGCCTTATCGTTCTTC. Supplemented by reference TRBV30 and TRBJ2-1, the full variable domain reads SQTIHQWPATLVQPVGSPLSLECTVEGTSNPNLYWYRQAAGRGLQLLFYSVGIGQISSEVPQNLSASRPQDRQFILSSKKLLLSDSGFYLCAWRVGASGGALSFFGPGTRLTVL.

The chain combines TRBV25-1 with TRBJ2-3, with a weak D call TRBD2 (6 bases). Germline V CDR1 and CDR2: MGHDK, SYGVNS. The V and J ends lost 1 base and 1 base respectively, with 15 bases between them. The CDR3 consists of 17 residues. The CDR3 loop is CASSESGTVGRTDTQYF. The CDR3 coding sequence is TGTGCCAGCAGTGAATCAGGGACTGTGGGTCGCACAGATACGCAGTATTTT.

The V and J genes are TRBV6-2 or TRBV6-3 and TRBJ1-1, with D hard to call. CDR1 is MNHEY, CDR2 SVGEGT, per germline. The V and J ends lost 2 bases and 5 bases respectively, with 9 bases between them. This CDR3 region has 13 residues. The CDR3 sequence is CASSYLGSTEAFF. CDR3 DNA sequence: TGTGCCAGCAGTTACCTCGGGAGTACTGAAGCTTTCTTT.

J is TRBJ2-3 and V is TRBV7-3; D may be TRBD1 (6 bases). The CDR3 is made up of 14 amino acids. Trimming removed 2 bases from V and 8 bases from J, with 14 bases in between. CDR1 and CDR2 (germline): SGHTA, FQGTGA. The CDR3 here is CASSLWAEGGTQYF. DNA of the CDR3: TGTGCCAGCAGCTTATGGGCTGAAGGGGGTACGCAGTATTTT.

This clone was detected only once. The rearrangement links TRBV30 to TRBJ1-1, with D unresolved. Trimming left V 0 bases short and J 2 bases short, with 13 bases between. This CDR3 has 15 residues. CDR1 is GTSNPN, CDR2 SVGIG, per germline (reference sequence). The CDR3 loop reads CAWSVQPFYNTEAFF. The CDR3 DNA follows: TGTGCCTGGAGTGTACAGCCATTTTATAACACTGAAGCTTTCTTT.

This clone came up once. This CDR3 reads CASSHDDLAGFLRNEQFF. The CDR3 nucleotides read TGTGCCAGCAGCCATGATGATCTAGCGGGGTTTTTGCGGAATGAGCAGTTCTTC. The chain uses TRBV4-2 and TRBJ2-1; 9 bases align to TRBD2. Trimming at V came to 3 bases and at J to 7 bases, leaving 16 bases not matched to a gene. This CDR3 has 18 residues. In germline, CDR1 is LGHNA, CDR2 YNFKEQ.

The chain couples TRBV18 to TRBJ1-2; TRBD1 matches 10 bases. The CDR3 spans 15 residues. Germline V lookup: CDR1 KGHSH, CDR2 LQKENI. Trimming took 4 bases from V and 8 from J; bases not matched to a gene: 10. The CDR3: CASSHSGTGVEGYTF. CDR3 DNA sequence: TGTGCCAGCTCACATTCCGGGACAGGGGTGGAAGGCTACACCTTC.

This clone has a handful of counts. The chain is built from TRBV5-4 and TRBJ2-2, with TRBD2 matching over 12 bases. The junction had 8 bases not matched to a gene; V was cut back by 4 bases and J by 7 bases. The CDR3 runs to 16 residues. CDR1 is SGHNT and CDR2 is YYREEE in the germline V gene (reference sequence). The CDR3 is CASSGPLAGGLGELFF. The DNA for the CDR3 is TGTGCCAGCAGCGGACCCCTAGCGGGGGGGCTCGGGGAGCTGTTTTTT.

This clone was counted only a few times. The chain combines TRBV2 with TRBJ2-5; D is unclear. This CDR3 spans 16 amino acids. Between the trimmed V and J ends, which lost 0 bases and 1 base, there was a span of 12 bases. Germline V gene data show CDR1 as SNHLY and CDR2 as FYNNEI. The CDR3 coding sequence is TGTGCCAGCAGTGAAGCCCAGGAAACCGTCCAAGAGACCCAGTACTTC. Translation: CASSEAQETVQETQYF.

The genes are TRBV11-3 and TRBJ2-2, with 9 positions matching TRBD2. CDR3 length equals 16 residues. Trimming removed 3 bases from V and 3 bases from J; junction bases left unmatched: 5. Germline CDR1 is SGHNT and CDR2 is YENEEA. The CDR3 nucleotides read TGTGCCAGCAGCTTCAGGCTAGCGGGGTACACCGGGGAGCTGTTTTTT. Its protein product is CASSFRLAGYTGELFF.

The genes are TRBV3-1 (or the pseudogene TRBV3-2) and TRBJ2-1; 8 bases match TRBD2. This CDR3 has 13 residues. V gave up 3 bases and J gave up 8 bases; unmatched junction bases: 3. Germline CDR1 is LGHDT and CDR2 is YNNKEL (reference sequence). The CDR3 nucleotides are TGTGCCAGCAGCCAGCCGGGGGGGCATGAGCAGTTCTTC. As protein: CASSQPGGHEQFF.

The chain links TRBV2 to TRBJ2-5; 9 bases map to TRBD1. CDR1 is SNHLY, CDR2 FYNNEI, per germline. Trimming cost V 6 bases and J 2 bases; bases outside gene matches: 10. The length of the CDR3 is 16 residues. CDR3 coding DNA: TGTGCCAGCAGGGCTGGGACAGGGAATATTCAAGAGACCCAGTACTTC. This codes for CASRAGTGNIQETQYF.

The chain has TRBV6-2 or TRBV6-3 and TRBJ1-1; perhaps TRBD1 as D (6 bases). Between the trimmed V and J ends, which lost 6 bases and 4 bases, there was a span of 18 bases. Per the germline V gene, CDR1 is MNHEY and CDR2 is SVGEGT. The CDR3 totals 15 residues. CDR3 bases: TGTGCCAGCAGCCGGGCCGGGACATTGGGCACTGAAGCTTTCTTT. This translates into CASSRAGTLGTEAFF.

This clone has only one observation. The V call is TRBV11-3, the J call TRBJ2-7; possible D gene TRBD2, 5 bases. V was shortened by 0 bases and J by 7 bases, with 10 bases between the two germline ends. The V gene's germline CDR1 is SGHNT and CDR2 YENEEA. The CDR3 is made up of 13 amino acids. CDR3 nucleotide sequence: TGTGCCAGCAGCTTAGACTTATCGGGGGAGCAGTACTTC. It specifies CASSLDLSGEQYF.

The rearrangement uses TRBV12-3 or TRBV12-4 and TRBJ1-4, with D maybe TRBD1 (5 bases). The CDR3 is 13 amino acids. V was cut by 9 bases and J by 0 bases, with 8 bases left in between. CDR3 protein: CASDSATNEKLFF. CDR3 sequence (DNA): TGTGCCAGTGACAGCGCAACTAATGAAAAACTGTTTTTT.

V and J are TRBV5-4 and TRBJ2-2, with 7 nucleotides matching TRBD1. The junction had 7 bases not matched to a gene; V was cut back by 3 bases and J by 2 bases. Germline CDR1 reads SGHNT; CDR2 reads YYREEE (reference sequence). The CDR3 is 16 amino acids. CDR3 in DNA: TGTGCCAGCAGCTCGAGACAGGGAGCCAACACCGGGGAGCTGTTTTTT. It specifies CASSSRQGANTGELFF.

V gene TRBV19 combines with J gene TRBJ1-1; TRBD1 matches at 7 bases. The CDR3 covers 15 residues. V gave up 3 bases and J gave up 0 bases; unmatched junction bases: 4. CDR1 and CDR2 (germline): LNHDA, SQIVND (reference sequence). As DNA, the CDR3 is TGTGCCAGTAGTATGGGACAGTTAATGAACACTGAAGCTTTCTTT. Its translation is CASSMGQLMNTEAFF.

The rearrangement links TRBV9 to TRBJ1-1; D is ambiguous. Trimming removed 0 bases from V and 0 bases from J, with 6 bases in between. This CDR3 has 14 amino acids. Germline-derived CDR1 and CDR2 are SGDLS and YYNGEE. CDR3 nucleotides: TGTGCCAGCAGCGTAGATCGTTTGAACACTGAAGCTTTCTTT. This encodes CASSVDRLNTEAFF.